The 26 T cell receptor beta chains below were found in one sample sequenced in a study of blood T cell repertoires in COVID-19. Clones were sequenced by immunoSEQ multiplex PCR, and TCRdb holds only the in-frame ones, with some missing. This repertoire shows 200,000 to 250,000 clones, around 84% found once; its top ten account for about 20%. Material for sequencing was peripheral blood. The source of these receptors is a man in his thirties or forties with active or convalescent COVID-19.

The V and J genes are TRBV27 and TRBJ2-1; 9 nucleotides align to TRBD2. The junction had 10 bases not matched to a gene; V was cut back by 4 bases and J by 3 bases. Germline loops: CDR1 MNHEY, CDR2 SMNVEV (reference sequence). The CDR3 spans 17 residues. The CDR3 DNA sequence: TGTGCCAGCAGTTCCCCTCGACTAGCGGAGAGCTACAATGAGCAGTTCTTC. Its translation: CASSSPRLAESYNEQFF.

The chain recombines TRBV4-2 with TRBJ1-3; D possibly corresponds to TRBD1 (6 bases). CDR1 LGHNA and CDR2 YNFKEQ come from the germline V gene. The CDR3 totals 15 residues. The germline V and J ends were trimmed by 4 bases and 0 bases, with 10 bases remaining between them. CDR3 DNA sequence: TGTGCCAGCAGCCTGAACAGGGACTCTGGAAACACCATATATTTT. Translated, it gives CASSLNRDSGNTIYF.

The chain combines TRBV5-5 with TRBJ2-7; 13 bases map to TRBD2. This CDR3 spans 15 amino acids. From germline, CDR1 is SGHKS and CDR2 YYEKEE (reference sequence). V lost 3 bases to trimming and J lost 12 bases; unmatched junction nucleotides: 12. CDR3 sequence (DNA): TGTGCCAGCAGCTGGGCACTAGCGGGAGGGCCCCAAGGGTACTTC. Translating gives CASSWALAGGPQGYF.

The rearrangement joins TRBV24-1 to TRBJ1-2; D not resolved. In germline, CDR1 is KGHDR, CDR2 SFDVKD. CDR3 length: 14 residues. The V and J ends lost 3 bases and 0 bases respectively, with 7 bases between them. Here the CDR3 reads CATSDRVANYGYTF. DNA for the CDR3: TGTGCCACCAGTGATCGGGTGGCTAACTATGGCTACACCTTC.

CDR3 coding DNA: TGTGCCAGCAGCTTTGGCGACAGGGGATTACAAGAGACCCAGTACTTC. It specifies CASSFGDRGLQETQYF. This sequence joins TRBV7-9 and TRBJ2-5; 8 positions match TRBD1. The CDR3 totals 16 residues. V lost 3 bases, J lost 2 bases, and 8 bases stayed unmatched. CDR1 and CDR2 (germline): SEHNR, FQNEAQ (reference sequence).

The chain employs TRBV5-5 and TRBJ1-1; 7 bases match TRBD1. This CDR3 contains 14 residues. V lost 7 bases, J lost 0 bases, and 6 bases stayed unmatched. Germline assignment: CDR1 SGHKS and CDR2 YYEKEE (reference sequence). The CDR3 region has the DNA TGTGCCAGCCTTCCGGGACAGCTGAACACTGAAGCTTTCTTT. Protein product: CASLPGQLNTEAFF.

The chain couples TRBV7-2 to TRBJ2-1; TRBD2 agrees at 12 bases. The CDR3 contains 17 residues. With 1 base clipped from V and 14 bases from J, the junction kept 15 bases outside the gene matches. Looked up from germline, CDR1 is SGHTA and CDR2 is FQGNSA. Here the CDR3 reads CASSLEAASGRVGGKFF. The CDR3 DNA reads TGTGCCAGCAGCTTAGAAGCGGCTAGCGGGAGGGTCGGTGGGAAGTTCTTC.

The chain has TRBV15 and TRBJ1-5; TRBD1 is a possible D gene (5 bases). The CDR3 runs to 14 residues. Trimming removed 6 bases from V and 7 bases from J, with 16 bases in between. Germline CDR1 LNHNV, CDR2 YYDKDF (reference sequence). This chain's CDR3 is CATRGEGLGQPQHF. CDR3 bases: TGTGCCACCAGAGGGGAAGGTCTAGGCCAGCCCCAGCATTTT.

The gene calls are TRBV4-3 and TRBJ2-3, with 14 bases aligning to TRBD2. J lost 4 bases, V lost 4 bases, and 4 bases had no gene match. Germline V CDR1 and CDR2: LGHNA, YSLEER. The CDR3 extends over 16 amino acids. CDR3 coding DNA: TGCGCCAGCAGCCCCGGGACTAGCGGGAGAGCAGATACGCAGTATTTT. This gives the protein CASSPGTSGRADTQYF.

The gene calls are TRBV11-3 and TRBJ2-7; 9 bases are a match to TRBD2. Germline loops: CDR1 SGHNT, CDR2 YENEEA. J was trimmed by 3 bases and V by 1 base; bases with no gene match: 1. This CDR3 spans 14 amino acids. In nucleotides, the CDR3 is TGTGCCAGCAGCTTAGCTAGCGGGGTCTACGAGCAGTACTTC. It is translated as CASSLASGVYEQYF. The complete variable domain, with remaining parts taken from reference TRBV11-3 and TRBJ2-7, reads EAGVVQSPRYKIIEKKQPVAFWCNPISGHNTLYWYLQNLGQGPELLIRYENEEAVDDSQLPKDRFSAERLKGVDSTLKIQPAELGDSAVYLCASSLASGVYEQYFGPGTRLTVT.

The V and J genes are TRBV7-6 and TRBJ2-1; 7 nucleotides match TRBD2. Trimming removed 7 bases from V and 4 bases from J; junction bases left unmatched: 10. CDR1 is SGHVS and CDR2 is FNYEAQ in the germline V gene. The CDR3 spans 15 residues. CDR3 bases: TGTGCCAGCACCAAGACTAGCCTGACTTACAATGAGCAGTTCTTC. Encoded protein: CASTKTSLTYNEQFF.

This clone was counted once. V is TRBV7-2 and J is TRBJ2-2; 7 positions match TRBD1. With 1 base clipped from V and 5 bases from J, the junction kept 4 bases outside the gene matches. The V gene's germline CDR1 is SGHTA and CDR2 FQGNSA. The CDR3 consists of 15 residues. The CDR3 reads CASSLGGTDTGELFF. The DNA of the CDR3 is TGTGCCAGCAGCTTAGGTGGGACAGATACCGGGGAGCTGTTTTTT.

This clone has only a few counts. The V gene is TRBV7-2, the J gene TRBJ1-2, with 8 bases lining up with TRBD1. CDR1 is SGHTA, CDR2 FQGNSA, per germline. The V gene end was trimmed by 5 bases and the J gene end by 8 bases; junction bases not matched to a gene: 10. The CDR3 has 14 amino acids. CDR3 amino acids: CASSLTQGAMGYTF. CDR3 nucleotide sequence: TGTGCCAGCAGCCTCACGCAGGGGGCTATGGGCTACACCTTC.

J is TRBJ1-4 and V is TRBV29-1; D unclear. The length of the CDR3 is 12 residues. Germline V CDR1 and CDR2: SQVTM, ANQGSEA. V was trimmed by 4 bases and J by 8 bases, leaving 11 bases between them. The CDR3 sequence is CSVVVSGEKLFF. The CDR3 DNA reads TGCAGCGTTGTTGTCTCGGGGGAAAAACTGTTTTTT.

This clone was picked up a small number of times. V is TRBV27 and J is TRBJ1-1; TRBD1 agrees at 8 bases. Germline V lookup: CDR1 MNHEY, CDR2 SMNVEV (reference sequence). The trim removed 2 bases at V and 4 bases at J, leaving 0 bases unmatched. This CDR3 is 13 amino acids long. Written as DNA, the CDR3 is TGTGCCAGCAGTTTAACAGGGGGCACTGAAGCTTTCTTT. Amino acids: CASSLTGGTEAFF.

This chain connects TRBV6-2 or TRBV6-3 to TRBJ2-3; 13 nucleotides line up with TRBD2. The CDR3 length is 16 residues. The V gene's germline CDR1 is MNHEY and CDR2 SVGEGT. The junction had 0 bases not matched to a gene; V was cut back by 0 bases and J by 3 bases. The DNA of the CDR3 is TGTGCCAGCAGTTACTCGACTAGCGGGAGGACAGATACGCAGTATTTT. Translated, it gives CASSYSTSGRTDTQYF.

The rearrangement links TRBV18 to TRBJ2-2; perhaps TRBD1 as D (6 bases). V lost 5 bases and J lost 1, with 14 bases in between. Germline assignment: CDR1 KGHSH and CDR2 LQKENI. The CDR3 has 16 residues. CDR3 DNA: TGTGCCAGCTCAGCAAGGACAGTAATGAACACCGGGGAGCTGTTTTTT. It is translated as CASSARTVMNTGELFF.

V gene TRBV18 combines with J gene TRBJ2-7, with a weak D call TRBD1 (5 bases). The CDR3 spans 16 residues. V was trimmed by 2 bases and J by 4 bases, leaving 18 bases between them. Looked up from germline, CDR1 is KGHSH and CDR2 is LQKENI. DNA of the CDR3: TGTGCCAGCTCACCAACCAGGACAACCCAGAAATACGAGCAGTACTTC. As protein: CASSPTRTTQKYEQYF.

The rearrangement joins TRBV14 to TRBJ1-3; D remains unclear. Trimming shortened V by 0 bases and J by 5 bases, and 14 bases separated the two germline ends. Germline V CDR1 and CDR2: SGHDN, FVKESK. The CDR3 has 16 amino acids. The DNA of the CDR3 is TGTGCCAGCAGCCAAGAAACGGGGAGTAGGAGAAACACCATATATTTT. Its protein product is CASSQETGSRRNTIYF.

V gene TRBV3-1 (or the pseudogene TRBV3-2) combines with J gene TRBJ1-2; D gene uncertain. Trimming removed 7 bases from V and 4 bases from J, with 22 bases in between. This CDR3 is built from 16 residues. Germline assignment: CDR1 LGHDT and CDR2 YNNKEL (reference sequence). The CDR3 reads CASKRLTRADFYGYTF. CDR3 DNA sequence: TGTGCCAGCAAAAGACTGACGCGGGCAGACTTCTATGGCTACACCTTC.

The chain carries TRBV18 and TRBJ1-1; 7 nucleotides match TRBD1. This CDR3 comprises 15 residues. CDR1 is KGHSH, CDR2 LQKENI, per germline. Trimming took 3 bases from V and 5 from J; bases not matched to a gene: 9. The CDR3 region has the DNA TGTGCCAGCTCACCGGATTCCACAGGGGTAACTGAAGCTTTCTTT. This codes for CASSPDSTGVTEAFF.

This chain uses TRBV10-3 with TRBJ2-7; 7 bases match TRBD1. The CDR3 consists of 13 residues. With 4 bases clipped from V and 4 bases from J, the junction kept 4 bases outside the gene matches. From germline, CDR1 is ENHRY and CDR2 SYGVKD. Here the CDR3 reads CAISGQGAYEQYF. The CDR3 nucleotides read TGTGCCATCAGTGGACAGGGAGCGTACGAGCAGTACTTC.

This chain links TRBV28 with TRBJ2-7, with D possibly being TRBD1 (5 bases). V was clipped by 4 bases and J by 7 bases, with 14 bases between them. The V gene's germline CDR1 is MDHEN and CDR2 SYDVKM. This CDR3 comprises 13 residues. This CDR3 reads CASSSGPQEEQYF. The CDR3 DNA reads TGTGCCAGCAGTTCAGGGCCCCAGGAAGAGCAGTACTTC.

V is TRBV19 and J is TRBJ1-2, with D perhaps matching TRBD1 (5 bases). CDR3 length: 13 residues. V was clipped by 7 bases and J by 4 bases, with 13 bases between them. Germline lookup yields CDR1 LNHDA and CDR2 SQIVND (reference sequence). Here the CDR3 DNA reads TGTGCCAGTACCCCTCAGGGTACCTATGGCTACACCTTC. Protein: CASTPQGTYGYTF.

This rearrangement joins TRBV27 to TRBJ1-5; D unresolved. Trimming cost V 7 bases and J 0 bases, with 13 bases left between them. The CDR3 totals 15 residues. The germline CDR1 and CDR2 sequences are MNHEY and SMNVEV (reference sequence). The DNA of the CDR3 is TGTGCCAGCAAACCGTACACGAATAGCAATCAGCCCCAGCATTTT. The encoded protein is CASKPYTNSNQPQHF.

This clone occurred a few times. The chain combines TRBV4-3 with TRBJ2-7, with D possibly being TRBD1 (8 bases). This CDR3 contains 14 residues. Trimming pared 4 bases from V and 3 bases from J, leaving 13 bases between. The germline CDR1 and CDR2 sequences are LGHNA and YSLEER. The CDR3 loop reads CASSLYRGGYEQYF. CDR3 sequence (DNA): TGCGCCAGCAGCCTATACAGGGGGGGCTACGAGCAGTACTTC.